This TCR beta chain came from a study of response to subunit inactivated influenza vaccine (dated by TCRdb to the late 2010s). As for the study more broadly: Deep quantitative profiling of the T cell receptor repertoire was used in the study to follow responses to a trivalent subunit inactivated influenza vaccine. The paper as a whole reports these results and caveats: According to the authors, only a limited number of new T cells may be recruited by each seasonal influenza vaccination.

Library method: RT-PCR. Sequencing instrument: Illumina HiSeq 2500. TCRdb reran the public reads through fastp at Q25 and MiXCR, keeping productive beta chains. A single entry per CDR3 protein holds the most common genes and DNA from its merged rows. In this sample the table shows 300,000 to 350,000 distinct CDR3 sequences, just over 20% of which occur a single time. Jointly, the top ten make up roughly a tenth of the sample. This clonotype turned up a few times. Its antigen is not yet known. No per-base quality is available; no much larger clone lies one base away. For CDR1 and CDR2, the germline V gene lists MNHEY and SVGEGT. For this chain, trimming is 7 bases at the V end and 7 bases at the J end, and the number of junction bases without a gene match is 8. CDR3 length: 14 amino acids, cysteine to phenylalanine. Only the CDR3 DNA is retained, 42 bases long and in frame from the first base.

The receptor's source is a man aged 45-69 years who received an inactivated influenza vaccine. Donor details come from another sample of the same person, matched by shared clones. This material consisted of PBMCs from blood, taken less than 22 months after vaccination. The chain employs TRBV6-2 or TRBV6-3 and TRBJ2-1, with 9 central nucleotides matching TRBD2. The DNA sequence is given as TGTGCCAGCATCCGTAGCGGGAGCAGTAATGAGCAGTTCTTC. It specifies CASIRSGSSNEQFF.